These T cell receptor beta chains were read from a single sample in a study of blood T cell repertoires in COVID-19. Profiling relied on immunoSEQ multiplex PCR, and the TCRdb table lists in-frame clones only, not all of them. The sample has 250,000 to 300,000 clones; approximately 81% are singletons. Sequencing was carried out using peripheral blood. The source is a woman aged 55-69 years with active or convalescent COVID-19. The CDR3 runs from the conserved cysteine through the conserved F or W. Each record gives: V gene, CDR3 protein.

>TRBV2
CASNSGDPAGEQYF
>TRBV5-1
CASSPTGGSSYEQYF
>TRBV11-2
CASSFQGQGSNTEAFF
>TRBV7-9
CASSLGQGRDTEAFF
>TRBV21-1
CASSRRQGQVKDKQYF
>TRBV2
CASSVSGPNTEAFF
>TRBV2
CASYRVSNYGYTF
>TRBV5-1
CASSEGQAEEKLFF
>TRBV5-6
CASSRQGINTGELFF
>TRBV19
CASSIPGLGTTGELFF
>TRBV18
CASSPRQGVEGYTF
>TRBV5-1
CASSPGQFITGELFF
>TRBV4-1
CASSETGRNEKLFF
>TRBV9
CASSADRGENTEAFF
>TRBV6-5
CASSRGWATGELFF
>TRBV19
CASSISGQGGEKLFF
>TRBV5-4
CASSPDRFTVWNSPLHF
>TRBV7-3
CASSFSPGISYEQYF
>TRBV19
CASSSRRGLNEQFF
>TRBV7-9
CASSLVATGGNTIYF
>TRBV5-6
CASSHTGGTEAFF
>TRBV7-9
CASSPPGQGPLLYGYTF
>TRBV3-1/TRBV3-2
CASSPTGGANYGYTF
>TRBV5-5
CASSLLHFPSQNQPQHF
>TRBV18
CASSPLDSIGGYTF
>TRBV30
CAWSPGGLHAFF
>TRBV7-9
CASSLGQGTAFF
>TRBV7-7
CASNPGPRSTGTNYGYTF
>TRBV5-6
CASSLVVRGLVAGELFF
>TRBV19
CASSIVPRTSYQETQYF
>TRBV12-3/TRBV12-4
CASRTGAGELFF
>TRBV7-3
CASSSVGQETQYF
>TRBV6-6
CASTKGGPRDYEQYF
>TRBV11-2
CASCRGSVGNTGELFF
>TRBV7-3
CASSLTPGTEAFF
>TRBV5-1
CASRTGQGRSEAFF
>TRBV27
CASHRGGWIPQAKNIQYF
>TRBV18
CASSPPVASGHNEQFF
>TRBV25-1
CASGSDRGFNNEQFF
>TRBV5-8
CASSSPTGVYNQPQHF
>TRBV18
CASSVNRGIVEQYF
>TRBV19
CASTLQGLNTEAFF
>TRBV4-3
CASSARDRRTDTQYF
>TRBV4-1
CASSQEGSYEQYF
>TRBV5-6
CASSSLAGEAYNEQFF
>TRBV7-8
CASSLDGAAGYTF
>TRBV19
CARELPQPGLGERTQYF
>TRBV9
CASSPRSTSGTGELFF
>TRBV29-1
CSGGTVGEAFF
>TRBV14
CASSPIRDTTNEKLFF
>TRBV7-7
CASSTGLLPREQFF
>TRBV11-2
CASSLSNSYNSPLHF